What follows are 8 T cell receptor beta chains derived from one specimen sequenced in a study of blood T cell repertoires in COVID-19. The data were produced by immunoSEQ multiplex PCR, yet TCRdb's version contains in-frame clones alone and is incomplete. The sample shows 150,000 to 200,000 clones, 82% of them seen only once. The specimen was peripheral blood. These receptors were obtained from a woman between 65 and 79 years old with acute or convalescent COVID-19.

V usage is TRBV7-8 and J usage is TRBJ2-1; D not certain. This CDR3 is 11 amino acids long. Trimming took off 3 bases at V and 8 bases at J, with 5 bases between the two ends. Germline assignment: CDR1 SGHVS and CDR2 FQNEAQ. CDR3 in DNA: TGTGCCAGCAGCTTTAAATATGAGCAGTTCTTC. Protein sequence: CASSFKYEQFF.

CDR3 coding DNA: TGTGCCAGCAGCTTGGAGCTGACCGGGGAGCTGTTTTTT. This translates into CASSLELTGELFF. The chain has TRBV5-5 and TRBJ2-2; D remains unclear. V lost 0 bases, J lost 5 bases, and 5 bases lay in between. This CDR3 has 13 amino acids. The germline gives CDR1 SGHKS, CDR2 YYEKEE (reference sequence).

The genes are TRBV10-3 and TRBJ2-5, with TRBD2 identical over 8 bases. The germline V gene has CDR1 ENHRY and CDR2 SYGVKD. This CDR3 spans 14 amino acids. Trimming cost V 6 bases and J 0 bases; bases outside gene matches: 3. CDR3 loop: CAIRGLENQETQYF. The CDR3 region has the DNA TGTGCCATCAGGGGACTAGAGAACCAAGAGACCCAGTACTTC.

This chain joins TRBV24-1 and TRBJ1-2; no firm D call. V lost 0 bases, J lost 10 bases, and 5 bases lay in between. This CDR3 region has 11 residues. Germline CDR1 reads KGHDR; CDR2 reads SFDVKD. CDR3 bases: TGTGCCACCAGTGATTTGGACACCTACACCTTC. Translated: CATSDLDTYTF.

The J gene is TRBJ2-1, the V gene TRBV5-1, with D maybe TRBD1 (5 bases). Trimming removed 5 bases at V and 4 bases at J, with 16 bases between. This CDR3 region has 15 residues. CDR1 and CDR2 from the germline V gene are SGHRS and YFSETQ. DNA of the CDR3: TGCGCCAGCAGGTTCAACCAGGGTTTTTACAATGAGCAGTTCTTC. Encoded protein: CASRFNQGFYNEQFF.

The chain recombines TRBV10-3 with TRBJ2-7, with 8 bases that match TRBD2. There are 16 residues in the CDR3. Germline assignment: CDR1 ENHRY and CDR2 SYGVKD. Losses at the gene ends were 5 bases for V and 0 bases for J; bases not matched to a gene: 9. CDR3 DNA sequence: TGTGCCATCAGTCTAACTAGCGGTCCTAACTCCTACGAGCAGTACTTC. Protein: CAISLTSGPNSYEQYF.

The chain couples TRBV7-9 to TRBJ2-5; 7 bases line up with TRBD2. The CDR3 consists of 15 residues. Germline-derived CDR1 and CDR2 are SEHNR and FQNEAQ (reference sequence). The V segment lost 2 bases and the J segment 1 base; nucleotides outside the gene matches: 4. This chain's CDR3 is CASSLSAGFQETQYF. The CDR3 DNA sequence: TGTGCCAGCAGCTTATCAGCGGGGTTCCAAGAGACCCAGTACTTC.

The chain uses TRBV4-3 and TRBJ2-7; 11 bases fit TRBD1. V shed 0 bases and J 2 bases; nucleotides not matched to a gene: 9. The CDR3 sequence is 18 residues long. The germline V gene encodes CDR1 LGHNA and CDR2 YSLEER. In DNA form, the CDR3 reads TGCGCCAGCAGCCAAGATTGGATAGGGACAGGGGGGACCTACGAGCAGTACTTC. This translates into CASSQDWIGTGGTYEQYF.